The 13 T cell receptor beta chains in this list originate from one sample, sequenced in a study of T cell repertoires in cytomegalovirus infection. Each CDR3 protein gets one entry after TCRdb re-called the reads with MiXCR. The sample shows approximately 1,000,000 distinct CDR3 sequences, approximately 30% of them seen only once. For these receptors, no antigen is known. The starting material was cultured CD8+ T cells from PBMCs, obtained from culture after CMV antigen stimulation. Source of these receptors: a human donor in good health (CMV status not recorded). Some clones in this sample may be carry-over from other donors' samples.

This clonotype was counted a few times. V gene TRBV10-2 combines with J gene TRBJ1-2; D gene unclear. The CDR3 consists of 13 residues. V was clipped by 0 bases and J by 6 bases, with 8 bases between them. Per germline, CDR1 WSHSY and CDR2 SAAADI. CDR3: CASSESMDDGYTF. DNA of the CDR3: TGCGCCAGCAGTGAGTCGATGGATGATGGCTACACCTTC.

This chain links TRBV28 with TRBJ2-5, with D perhaps TRBD1 or TRBD2 (6 bases each). The germline CDR1 and CDR2 sequences are MDHEN and SYDVKM. The CDR3 has 14 residues. The germline V and J ends were trimmed by 3 bases and 4 bases, with 12 bases remaining between them. This CDR3 is CASSFYGGPETQYF. In nucleotides, the CDR3 is TGTGCCAGCAGTTTTTACGGGGGCCCAGAGACCCAGTACTTC.

This clonotype was seen only a few times. The chain uses TRBV7-9 and TRBJ1-1, with 7 bases aligning to TRBD1. V was clipped by 7 bases and J by 2 bases; unmatched bases: 4. The germline V gene has CDR1 SEHNR and CDR2 FQNEAQ (reference sequence). The CDR3 runs to 13 residues. DNA of the CDR3: TGTGCCAGCATCCAGGGGGGTAACACTGAAGCTTTCTTT. It translates to CASIQGGNTEAFF.

Only a few counts were recorded for this clonotype. The chain combines TRBV12-3 or TRBV12-4 with TRBJ1-5; D not certain. The V end was cut by 8 bases, the J end by 4 bases, with 15 bases between. CDR3 length: 14 residues. DNA for the CDR3: TGTGCCAGCTATGGTGGGAGAAAGAATCAGCCCCAGCATTTT. It specifies CASYGGRKNQPQHF.

The V gene is TRBV4-1, the J gene TRBJ1-1; D possibly corresponds to TRBD1 (5 bases). The germline V gene encodes CDR1 MGHRA and CDR2 YSYEKL. This CDR3 spans 15 amino acids. The V and J ends lost 2 bases and 0 bases respectively, with 10 bases between them. The CDR3 coding sequence is TGCGCCAGCAGCCAAACCAGGGTAATGAACACTGAAGCTTTCTTT. Translation: CASSQTRVMNTEAFF.

The genes are TRBV6-5 and TRBJ2-3; TRBD1 is a possible D gene (6 bases). V was shortened by 6 bases and J by 5 bases, with 18 bases between the two germline ends. The CDR3 is 15 amino acids. CDR1 MNHEY and CDR2 SVGAGI come from the germline V gene. The CDR3 spells CASRQQGLPVDTQYF. DNA for the CDR3: TGTGCCAGCAGACAACAGGGTCTCCCGGTAGATACGCAGTATTTT.

This clonotype turned up a few times. The chain uses TRBV7-8 and TRBJ2-3, with D maybe TRBD2 (5 bases). Germline V gives CDR1 SGHVS, CDR2 FQNEAQ. Deletions cut 5 bases from V and 0 bases from J, with 21 bases between. The CDR3 covers 18 residues. The CDR3 sequence: CASSPLGWGALSTDTQYF. As DNA, the CDR3 is TGTGCCAGCAGCCCCCTCGGTTGGGGAGCGCTTAGCACAGATACGCAGTATTTT.

This clonotype was seen only a few times. The V call is TRBV2, the J call TRBJ1-5; 7 bases fit TRBD1. The CDR3 is made up of 17 amino acids. Trimming at V came to 6 bases and at J to 6 bases, leaving 17 bases not matched to a gene. The germline V gene encodes CDR1 SNHLY and CDR2 FYNNEI. CDR3 amino acids: CASSTGAVFMGSQPQHF. CDR3 DNA sequence: TGTGCCAGCAGCACAGGGGCAGTTTTTATGGGTTCTCAGCCCCAGCATTTT.

The chain recombines TRBV14 with TRBJ2-3; 9 bases map to TRBD1. Germline V gives CDR1 SGHDN, CDR2 FVKESK. This CDR3 comprises 15 residues. V was clipped by 1 base and J by 4 bases; unmatched bases: 3. CDR3 nucleotides: TGTGCCAGCAGCCAAGGGGACAGGGTCGCAGATACGCAGTATTTT. This translates into CASSQGDRVADTQYF.

This clonotype was detected a few times. V is TRBV6-7 and J is TRBJ2-1, with D tentatively TRBD2 (5 bases). TRBV6-7 is placed among ORFs of uncertain function. The CDR3 covers 16 residues. With 4 bases removed from V and 4 bases from J, the gap between germline ends came to 17 bases. In DNA form, the CDR3 reads TGTGCCAGCAGTTCCTCCGACCCAACGGGGTACAATGAGCAGTTCTTC. This encodes CASSSSDPTGYNEQFF.

This clonotype has more than one count but fewer than ten. This chain uses TRBV10-3 with TRBJ2-6, with D uncertain. CDR1 is ENHRY and CDR2 is SYGVKD in the germline V gene. V lost 6 bases and J 0 bases, leaving 9 bases between the germline ends. CDR3 length: 15 amino acids. The CDR3 loop is CAIRDTISGANVLTF. In DNA, the CDR3 is TGTGCCATCAGGGATACCATCTCTGGGGCCAACGTCCTGACTTTC.

The V call is TRBV27, the J call TRBJ2-2, with D uncertain. The ends were cut back, 2 bases at V and 0 bases at J, with 4 bases in the middle. The CDR3 length is 14 residues. CDR1 is MNHEY and CDR2 is SMNVEV in the germline V gene (reference sequence). CDR3 protein: CASSLLTNTGELFF. In DNA, the CDR3 is TGTGCCAGCAGTTTACTAACGAACACCGGGGAGCTGTTTTTT.

The chain combines TRBV7-2 with TRBJ1-1, with a possible D match to TRBD1 (6 bases). This CDR3 has 15 amino acids. Trimming cost V 5 bases and J 1 base, with 14 bases left between them. Germline V gene data show CDR1 as SGHTA and CDR2 as FQGNSA. CDR3 in amino acids: CASSHIGTTNTEAFF. CDR3 bases: TGTGCCAGCAGCCATATCGGGACAACGAACACTGAAGCTTTCTTT. Variable domain in full (rest from reference TRBV7-2 and TRBJ1-1): GAGVSQSPSNKVTEKGKDVELRCDPISGHTALYWYRQSLGQGLEFLIYFQGNSAPDKSGLPSDRFSAERTGGSVSTLTIQRTQQEDSAVYLCASSHIGTTNTEAFFGQGTRLTVV.